This section outlines one T cell receptor beta chain sequence together with its context. The source of the sample is a study of shared T cell receptors in the human thymus. V lost 8 bases and J lost 5; bases outside the gene matches: 11. There are 15 residues in the CDR3. Germline CDR1 reads MNHNS; CDR2 reads SASEGT. Libraries were prepared by immunoSEQ multiplex PCR; TCRdb keeps only in-frame clonotypes and omits some of them. The data contain almost 550,000 clones, 70% to 80% of them seen just once; the ten biggest clones take up more than 0.01%. These same records also appear under a second study, on human thymus T cells.

Specimen: thymocytes. The V call is TRBV6-1, the J call TRBJ2-1, with 8 bases identical to TRBD2. The TCR originated in a boy in the first two years of life with a congenital heart defect. In DNA form, the CDR3 reads TGTGCCAGCGGCCCCCCTAGCGGGCCTCACAATGAGCAGTTCTTC. This codes for CASGPPSGPHNEQFF.